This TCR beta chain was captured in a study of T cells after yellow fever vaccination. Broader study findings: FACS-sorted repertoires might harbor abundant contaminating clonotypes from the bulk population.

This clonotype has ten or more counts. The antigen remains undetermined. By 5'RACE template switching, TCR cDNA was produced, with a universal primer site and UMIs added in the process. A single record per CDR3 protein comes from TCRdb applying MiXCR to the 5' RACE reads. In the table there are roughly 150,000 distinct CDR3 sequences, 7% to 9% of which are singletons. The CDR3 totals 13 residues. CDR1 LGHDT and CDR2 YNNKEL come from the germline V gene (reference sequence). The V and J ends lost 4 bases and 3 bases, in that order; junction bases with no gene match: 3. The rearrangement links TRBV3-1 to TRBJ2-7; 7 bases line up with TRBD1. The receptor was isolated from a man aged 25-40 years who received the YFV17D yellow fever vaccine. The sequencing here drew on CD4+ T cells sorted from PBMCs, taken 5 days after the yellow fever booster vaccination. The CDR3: CASSPGQNYEQYF. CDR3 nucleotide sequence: TGTGCCAGCAGCCCGGGACAGAACTACGAGCAGTACTTC.